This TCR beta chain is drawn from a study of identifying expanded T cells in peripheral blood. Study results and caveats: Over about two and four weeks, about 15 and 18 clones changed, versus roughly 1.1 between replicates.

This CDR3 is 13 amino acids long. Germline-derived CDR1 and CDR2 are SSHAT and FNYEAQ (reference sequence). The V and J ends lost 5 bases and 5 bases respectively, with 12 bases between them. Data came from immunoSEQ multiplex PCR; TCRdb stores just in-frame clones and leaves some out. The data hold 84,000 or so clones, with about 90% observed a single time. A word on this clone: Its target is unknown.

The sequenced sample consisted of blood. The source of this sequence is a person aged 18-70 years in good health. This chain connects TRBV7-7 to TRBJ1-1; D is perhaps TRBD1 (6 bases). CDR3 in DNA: TGTGCCAGCAGCCCCTACCAGGGGACTGAAGCTTTCTTT. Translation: CASSPYQGTEAFF.